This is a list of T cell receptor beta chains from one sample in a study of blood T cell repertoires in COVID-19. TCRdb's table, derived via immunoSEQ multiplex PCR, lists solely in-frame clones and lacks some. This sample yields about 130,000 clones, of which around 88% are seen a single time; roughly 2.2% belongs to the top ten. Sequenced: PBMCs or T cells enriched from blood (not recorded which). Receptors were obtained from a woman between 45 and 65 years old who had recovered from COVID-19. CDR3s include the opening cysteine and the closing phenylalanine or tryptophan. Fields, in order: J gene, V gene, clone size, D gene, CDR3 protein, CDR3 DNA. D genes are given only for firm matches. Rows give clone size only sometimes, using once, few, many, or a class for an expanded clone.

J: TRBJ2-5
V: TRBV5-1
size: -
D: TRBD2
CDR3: CASSPGTSGGVETQYF
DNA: TGCGCCAGCAGCCCCGGGACTAGCGGGGGAGTTGAGACCCAGTACTTC

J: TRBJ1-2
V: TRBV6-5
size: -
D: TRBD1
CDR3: CASSTDRAPNYGYTF
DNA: TGTGCCAGCAGTACAGACAGGGCCCCTAACTATGGCTACACCTTC

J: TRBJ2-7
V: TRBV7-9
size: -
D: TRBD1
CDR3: CASSSTGTGIYEQYF
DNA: TGTGCCAGCAGCTCTACCGGGACAGGGATCTACGAGCAGTACTTC

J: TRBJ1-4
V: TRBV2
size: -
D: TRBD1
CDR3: CASSEQGALEKLFF
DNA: TGTGCCAGCAGTGAGCAGGGGGCTTTGGAAAAACTGTTTTTT

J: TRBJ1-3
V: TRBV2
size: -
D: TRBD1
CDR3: CASSVGQGVRGRENTIYF
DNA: TGTGCCAGCAGTGTCGGACAGGGGGTCCGGGGAAGGGAAAACACCATATATTTT

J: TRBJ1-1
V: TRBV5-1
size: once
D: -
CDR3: CASSERGGTEAFF
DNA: TGCGCCAGCAGCGAGAGGGGGGGCACTGAAGCTTTCTTT

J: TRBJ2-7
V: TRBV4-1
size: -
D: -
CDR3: CASSQDDRSSYEQYF
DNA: TGCGCCAGCAGCCAGGACGACAGGTCGTCCTACGAGCAGTACTTC

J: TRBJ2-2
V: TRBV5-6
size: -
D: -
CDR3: CASSLEGVEGELFF
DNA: TGTGCCAGCAGCTTGGAAGGGGTTGAGGGGGAGCTGTTTTTT

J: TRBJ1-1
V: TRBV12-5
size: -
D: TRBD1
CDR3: CASAMDRTEAFF
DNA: TGTGCTAGTGCTATGGACAGGACTGAAGCTTTCTTT

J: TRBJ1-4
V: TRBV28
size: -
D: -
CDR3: CASSLDRKLFF
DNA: TGTGCCAGCAGTTTAGACAGAAAACTGTTTTTT

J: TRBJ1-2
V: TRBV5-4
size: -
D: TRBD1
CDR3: CASSLGGQVEGYTF
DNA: TGTGCCAGCAGCTTGGGTGGACAGGTGGAGGGCTACACCTTC

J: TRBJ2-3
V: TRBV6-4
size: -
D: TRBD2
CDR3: CASRDSTSGGNTDTQYF
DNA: TGTGCCAGCAGAGACTCTACTAGCGGGGGAAACACAGATACGCAGTATTTT

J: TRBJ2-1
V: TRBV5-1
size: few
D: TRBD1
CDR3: CASSLEGQGSYRDNEQFF
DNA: TGCGCCAGCAGCTTGGAAGGACAGGGGTCCTATCGAGACAATGAGCAGTTCTTC

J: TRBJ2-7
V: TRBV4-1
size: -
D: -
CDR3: CASSDFYEQYF
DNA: TGCGCCAGCAGTGACTTCTACGAGCAGTACTTC

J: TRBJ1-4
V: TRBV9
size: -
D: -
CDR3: CASSGGWGLNEKLFF
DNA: TGTGCCAGCAGCGGTGGGTGGGGGCTTAATGAAAAACTGTTTTTT

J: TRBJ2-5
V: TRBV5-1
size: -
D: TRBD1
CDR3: CASSLRQGETQYF
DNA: TGCGCCAGCAGCTTGAGACAGGGAGAGACCCAGTACTTC

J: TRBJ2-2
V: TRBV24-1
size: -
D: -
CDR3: CATSDTTRSGELFF
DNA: TGTGCCACCAGTGATACGACTAGATCTGGGGAGCTGTTTTTT

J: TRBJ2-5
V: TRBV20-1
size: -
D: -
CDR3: CSARSETQYF
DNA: TGCAGTGCTAGGAGTGAGACCCAGTACTTC

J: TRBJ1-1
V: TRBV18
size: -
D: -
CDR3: CASSPLSGVKDTEAFF
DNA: TGTGCCAGCTCACCCCTATCAGGGGTTAAGGACACTGAAGCTTTCTTT

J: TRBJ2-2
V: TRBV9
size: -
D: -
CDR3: CASSVVGRPGYTGELFF
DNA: TGTGCCAGCAGCGTAGTAGGAAGACCAGGGTACACCGGGGAGCTGTTTTTT

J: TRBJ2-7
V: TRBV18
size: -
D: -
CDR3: CASSPLSGSGPYEQYF
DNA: TGTGCCAGCTCACCACTGTCCGGTAGCGGACCCTACGAGCAGTACTTC

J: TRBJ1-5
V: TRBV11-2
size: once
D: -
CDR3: CASSPGDNQPQHF
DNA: TGTGCCAGCAGCCCAGGGGACAATCAGCCCCAGCATTTT

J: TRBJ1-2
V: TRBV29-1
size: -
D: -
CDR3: CSATTGPNNYGYTF
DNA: TGCAGCGCCACGACAGGTCCCAATAACTATGGCTACACCTTC

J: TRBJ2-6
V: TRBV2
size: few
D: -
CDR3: CASRADGSSGANVLTF
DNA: TGTGCCAGCAGGGCGGACGGGAGCTCTGGGGCCAACGTCCTGACTTTC

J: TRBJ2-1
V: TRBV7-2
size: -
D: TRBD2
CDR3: CASSFAGLAGGTANEQFF
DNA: TGTGCCAGCAGCTTCGCCGGACTAGCGGGGGGGACCGCCAATGAGCAGTTCTTC

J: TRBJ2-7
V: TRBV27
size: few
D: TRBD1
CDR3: CASRGQPPEQYF
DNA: TGTGCCAGCCGGGGACAGCCCCCGGAGCAGTACTTC

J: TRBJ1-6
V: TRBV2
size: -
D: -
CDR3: CASSTDYNSPLHF
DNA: TGTGCCAGCAGCACAGATTATAATTCACCCCTCCACTTT

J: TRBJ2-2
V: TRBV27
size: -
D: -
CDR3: CASSFRQMAGELFF
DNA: TGTGCCAGCAGTTTCAGGCAAATGGCCGGGGAGCTGTTTTTT

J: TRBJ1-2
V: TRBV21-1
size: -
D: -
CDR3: CASSRTRPIYGYTF
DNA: TGTGCCAGCAGCAGAACCAGGCCTATCTATGGCTACACCTTC

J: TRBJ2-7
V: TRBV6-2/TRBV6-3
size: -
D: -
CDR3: CASSTRGDYEQYF
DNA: TGTGCCAGCAGTACCAGGGGGGACTACGAGCAGTACTTC

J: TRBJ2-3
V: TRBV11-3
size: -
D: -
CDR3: CASSLDRLAVVTDTQYF
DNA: TGTGCCAGCAGCTTAGATCGGTTGGCGGTGGTCACAGATACGCAGTATTTT

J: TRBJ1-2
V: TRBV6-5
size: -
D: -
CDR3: CASRIQSPHGYTF
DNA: TGTGCCAGCAGGATACAGTCACCACATGGCTACACCTTC

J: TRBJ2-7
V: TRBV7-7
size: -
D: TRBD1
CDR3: CASSQDRSAAYEQYF
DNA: TGTGCTAGCAGCCAGGACAGGTCAGCAGCCTACGAGCAGTACTTC

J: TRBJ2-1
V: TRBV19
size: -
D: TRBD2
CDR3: CASSSLTSGYYNEQFF
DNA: TGTGCCAGTAGTTCCCTGACTAGCGGCTACTACAATGAGCAGTTCTTC

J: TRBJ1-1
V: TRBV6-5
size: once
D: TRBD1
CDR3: CASIRGQGVNTEAFF
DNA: TGTGCCAGCATTAGAGGACAGGGAGTGAACACTGAAGCTTTCTTT

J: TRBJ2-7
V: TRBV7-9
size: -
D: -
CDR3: CASSFGLAPYEQYF
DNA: TGTGCCAGCAGCTTTGGGCTAGCCCCCTACGAGCAGTACTTC

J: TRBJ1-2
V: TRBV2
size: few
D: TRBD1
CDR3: CASTTQGAMSYGYTF
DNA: TGTGCCAGCACGACACAGGGGGCTATGAGCTATGGCTACACCTTC

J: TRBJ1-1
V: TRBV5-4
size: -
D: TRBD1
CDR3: CASSHRQGSTTEAFF
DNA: TGTGCCAGCAGCCATCGACAGGGGAGTACGACTGAAGCTTTCTTT

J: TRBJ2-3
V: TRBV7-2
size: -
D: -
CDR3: CASSFRFGGAGDTQYF
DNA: -

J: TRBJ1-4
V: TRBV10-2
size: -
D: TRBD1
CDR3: CASSERDRGQREKLFF
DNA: TGCGCCAGCAGTGAGCGCGACAGGGGGCAGCGGGAAAAACTGTTTTTT

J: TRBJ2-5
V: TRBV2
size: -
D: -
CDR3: CASSESGLETQYF
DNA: TGTGCCAGCAGTGAATCCGGGTTGGAGACCCAGTACTTC

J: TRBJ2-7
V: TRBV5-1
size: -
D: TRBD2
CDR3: CASSLAGTSGYEQYF
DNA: TGCGCCAGCAGCTTGGCCGGGACTAGCGGCTACGAGCAGTACTTC

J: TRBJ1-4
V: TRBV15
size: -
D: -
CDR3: CATSRDLTATNEKLFF
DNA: TGTGCCACCAGCAGAGATTTAACGGCAACTAATGAAAAACTGTTTTTT

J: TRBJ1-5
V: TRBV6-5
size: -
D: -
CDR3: CASSQRVGQPQHF
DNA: TGTGCCAGCAGCCAGCGGGTAGGTCAGCCCCAGCATTTT

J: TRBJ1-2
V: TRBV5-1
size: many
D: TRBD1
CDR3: CASSPGTDEANYGYTF
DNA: TGCGCCAGCAGCCCGGGGACAGACGAAGCTAACTATGGCTACACCTTC

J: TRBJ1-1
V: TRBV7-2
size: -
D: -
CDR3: CASSLASRRVSTEAFF
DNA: TGTGCCAGCAGCTTGGCCTCCCGGCGGGTGAGCACTGAAGCTTTCTTT

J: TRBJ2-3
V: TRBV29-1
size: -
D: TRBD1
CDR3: CSVEQGAGDTQYF
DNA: TGCAGCGTGGAACAGGGGGCGGGAGATACGCAGTATTTT

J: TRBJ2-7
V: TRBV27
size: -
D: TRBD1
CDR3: CASRSVGGTGPYEQYF
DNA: TGTGCCAGCCGATCCGTCGGTGGGACAGGACCCTACGAGCAGTACTTC

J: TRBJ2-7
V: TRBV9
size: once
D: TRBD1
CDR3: CASSVGDRGFYEQYF
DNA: TGTGCCAGCAGCGTAGGGGACAGGGGGTTCTACGAGCAGTACTTC